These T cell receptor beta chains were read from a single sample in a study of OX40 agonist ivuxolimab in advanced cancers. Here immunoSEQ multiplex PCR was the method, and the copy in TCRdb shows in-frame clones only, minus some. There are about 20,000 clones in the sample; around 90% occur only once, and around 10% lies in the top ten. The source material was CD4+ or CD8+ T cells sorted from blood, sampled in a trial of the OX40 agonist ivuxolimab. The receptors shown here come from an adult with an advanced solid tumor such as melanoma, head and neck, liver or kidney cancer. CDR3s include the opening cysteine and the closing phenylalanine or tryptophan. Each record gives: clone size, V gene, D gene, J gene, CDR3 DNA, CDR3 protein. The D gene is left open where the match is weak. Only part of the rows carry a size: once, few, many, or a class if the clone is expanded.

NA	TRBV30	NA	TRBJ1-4	TGTGCCTGGGGGCGGGGGCACTTACGTAATGAAAAACTGTTTTTT	CAWGRGHLRNEKLFF
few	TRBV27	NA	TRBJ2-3	TGTGCCAGCGAGACCAGCCTAGGGCAGTATTTT	CASETSLGQYF
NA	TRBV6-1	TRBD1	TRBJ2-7	TGTGCCAGCAGTGAAGGACAGGGAAAAAACTACGAGCAGTACTTC	CASSEGQGKNYEQYF
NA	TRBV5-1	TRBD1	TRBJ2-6	TGCGCCAGCAGCTTGGGCGGGACAGGTGGGGCCAACGTCCTGACTTTC	CASSLGGTGGANVLTF
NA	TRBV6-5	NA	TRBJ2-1	TGTGCCAGCAGTTACCTTGGGTGGGGAGAGCAGTTCTTC	CASSYLGWGEQFF
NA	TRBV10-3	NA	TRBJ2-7	TGTGCCATCAGCGCGGACACCTACGAGCAGTACTTC	CAISADTYEQYF
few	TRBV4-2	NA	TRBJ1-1	TGTGCCAGCAGCCAAGCGGGTGGGGGAGGTACTGAAGCTTTCTTT	CASSQAGGGGTEAFF
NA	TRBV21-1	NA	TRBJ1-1	TGTGCCAGCAGCAGGGCTGAAGCTTTCTTT	CASSRAEAFF
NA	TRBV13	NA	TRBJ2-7	TGTGCCAGCAGTGAAATGAACAGATACTACGAGCAGTACTTC	CASSEMNRYYEQYF
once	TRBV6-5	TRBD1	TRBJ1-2	TGTGCCAGCAGTTACTCAGGGGGCCGTGGCTACACCTTC	CASSYSGGRGYTF
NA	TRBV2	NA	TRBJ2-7	TGTGCCAGCAGGAAGGGTCAAGGGGGGTACGAGCAGTACTTC	CASRKGQGGYEQYF
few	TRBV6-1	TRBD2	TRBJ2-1	TGTGCCAGCAGTGAACTAGCGGGAGGGTACAATGAGCAGTTCTTC	CASSELAGGYNEQFF
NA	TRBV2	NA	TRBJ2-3	TGTGCCAGCAGTGGGGCTAGAGCGGTTAGCACAGATACGCAGTATTTT	CASSGARAVSTDTQYF
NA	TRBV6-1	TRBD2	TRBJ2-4	TGTGCCAGCAGTGGACTAGCGGGAGATTCCGAAAACATTCAGTACTTC	CASSGLAGDSENIQYF
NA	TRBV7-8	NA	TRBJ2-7	TGTGCCAGCAGCCCACTCGTTTGGAGGGGGGGCGGGGAGCAGTACTTC	CASSPLVWRGGGEQYF
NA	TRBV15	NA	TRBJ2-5	TGTGCCACCAGCAGAGATCGGGTGACCCAGTACTTC	CATSRDRVTQYF
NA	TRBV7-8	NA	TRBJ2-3	TGTGCCAGCAGCCAGTTACTCAACACAGATACGCAGTATTTT	CASSQLLNTDTQYF
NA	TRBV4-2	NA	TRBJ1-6	TGTGCCAGCAACCTTCGCCGAGAAAATTCACCCCTCCACTTT	CASNLRRENSPLHF
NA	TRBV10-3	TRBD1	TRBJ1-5	TGTGCCATCAGCCCGGACAGGAGCAATCAGCCCCAGCATTTT	CAISPDRSNQPQHF
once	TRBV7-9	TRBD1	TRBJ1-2	TGTGCCAGCAGCTTAGGGACAGGGGCCAACTATGGCTACACCTTC	CASSLGTGANYGYTF
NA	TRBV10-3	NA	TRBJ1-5	TGTGCCATCGGGGGGCCCAAGGGGGAGGAGCCCCAGCATTTT	CAIGGPKGEEPQHF
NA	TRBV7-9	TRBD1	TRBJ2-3	TGTGCCAGCGGGACAGTGTTGAAAACAGATACGCAGTATTTT	CASGTVLKTDTQYF
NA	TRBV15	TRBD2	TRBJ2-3	TGTGCCACCAGCACACTAGCGGGGACAGATACGCAGTATTTT	CATSTLAGTDTQYF
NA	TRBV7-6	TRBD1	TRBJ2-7	TGTGCCAGCAGCCAAATTACAGGGGGCCACGAGCAGTACTTC	CASSQITGGHEQYF
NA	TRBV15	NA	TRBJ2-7	TGTGCCACCAGCAGTGATCCGGGCTCCTACGAGCAGTACTTC	CATSSDPGSYEQYF
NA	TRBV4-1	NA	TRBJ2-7	TGCGCCAGCAGCCCGAGGAGAGACTACGAGCAGTACTTC	CASSPRRDYEQYF
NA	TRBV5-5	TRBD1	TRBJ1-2	TGTGCCAGCAGCGGGGGGACAGGGGAGCACTTC	CASSGGTGEHF
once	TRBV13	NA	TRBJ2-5	TGTGCCAGCAGCTTCCCAGGGGCCGGTCGAGAGACCCAGTACTTC	CASSFPGAGRETQYF
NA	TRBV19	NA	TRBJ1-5	TGTGCCAGTAGTATTCACCAGCCGGGCAATCAGCCCCAGCATTTT	CASSIHQPGNQPQHF
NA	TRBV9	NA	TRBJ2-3	TGTGCCAGCAGCGTAACTACAGATACGCAGTATTTT	CASSVTTDTQYF
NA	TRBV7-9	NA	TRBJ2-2	TGTGCCAGCAGCTTATCCAGTAACACCGGGGAGCTGTTTTTT	CASSLSSNTGELFF
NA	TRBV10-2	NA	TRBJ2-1	TGCGCCAGCAGTGAAGGGACTCCTACCTACAATGAGCAGTTCTTC	CASSEGTPTYNEQFF
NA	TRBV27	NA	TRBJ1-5	TGTGCCAGCAGTTTCAAAAGAAGCAATCAGCCCCAGCATTTT	CASSFKRSNQPQHF
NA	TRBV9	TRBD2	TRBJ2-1	TGTGCCAGCAGCGTAGAATTTGGGACTAGGATTATTTACAATGAGCAGTTCTTC	CASSVEFGTRIIYNEQFF
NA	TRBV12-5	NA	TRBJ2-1	TGTGCTAGTGGTTCCCTCCGGGGCGGGATCGGGTTGAATGAGCAGTTCTTC	CASGSLRGGIGLNEQFF
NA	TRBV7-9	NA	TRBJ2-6	TGTGCCAGCAGCTTAACGGAAGGTTACTCTGGGGCCAACGTCCTGACTTTC	CASSLTEGYSGANVLTF
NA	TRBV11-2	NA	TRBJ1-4	TGTGCCAGCAGCGGACTACAGGGTATTCGCGAAAAACTGTTTTTT	CASSGLQGIREKLFF
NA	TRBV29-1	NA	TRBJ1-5	TGCAGCGTCGCAGGAGGGCCCCAAAATCAGCCCCAGCATTTT	CSVAGGPQNQPQHF
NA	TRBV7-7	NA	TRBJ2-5	TGTGCCAGCAGCTCCCGACACGTCCAAGAGACCCAGTACTTC	CASSSRHVQETQYF
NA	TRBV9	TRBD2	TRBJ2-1	TGTGCCAGCAGCGTCACAGCGGGAGTTAGAAATGAGCAGTTCTTC	CASSVTAGVRNEQFF
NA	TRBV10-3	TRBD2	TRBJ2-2	TGTGCCATCAGTGAAACGGGACTAGCGGATTACACCGGGGAGCTGTTTTTT	CAISETGLADYTGELFF
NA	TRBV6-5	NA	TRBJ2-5	TGTGCCAGCAGTTACCTGGGGGTCCAAGAGACCCAGTACTTC	CASSYLGVQETQYF